What follows describes a single TCR beta chain. The antigen remains undetermined. Blood libraries mostly used about 0.5 ug genomic DNA, six replicates each. Method: immunoSEQ multiplex PCR; TCRdb's copy keeps in-frame clones and lacks some. Of some 14,000 clones listed, 55% to 80% were seen once; the top ten hold about 2.2%. The entry originates in a study of neoadjuvant anti-PD-1 for oral cavity cancer. Study at large: Patients without progression got a fourth dose around day 43.

The ends lost 0 bases at V and 7 bases at J; junction bases unmatched: 8. In germline, CDR1 is SGDLS, CDR2 YYNGEE. The CDR3 is 16 amino acids. General study points: Higher pretreatment blood Treg/Th17 ratios correlated with higher pretreatment blood and lower post-treatment tumor TCRbeta clonality.

Stage II-IVA oral cavity squamous cell carcinoma was new and untreated by systemic or radiation therapy. The V and J genes are TRBV9 and TRBJ2-3; 10 positions match TRBD2. Sequences were derived from PBMCs, sampled before nivolumab (anti-PD-1) treatment. This clonotype was obtained from a person between 35 and 79 years old with oral cavity squamous cell carcinoma. This CDR3 is CASSVDSGGFRNTQYF. CDR3 nucleotide sequence: TGTGCCAGCAGCGTAGATAGCGGGGGGTTCCGAAATACGCAGTATTTT.